What follows are 22 T cell receptor beta chains derived from one specimen sequenced in a study of technical replicates of blood from a few donors. Measured with immunoSEQ multiplex PCR; TCRdb has only the in-frame clones, and not every one. Of around 72,000 clones in the sample, roughly 90% were seen once. Material: PBMCs. The receptor set was obtained from a human donor in good health. Some clones in this sample may be carry-over from other donors' samples.

As regards this clone: Other DNA sequences in the same sample also yield this CDR3. The CDR3 nucleotides read TGCGCCAGCAGCTCAGATTCCTACGAGCAGTACTTC. Residues: CASSSDSYEQYF. V is TRBV5-1 and J is TRBJ2-7; D remains unclear. This CDR3 is built from 12 residues. V was clipped by 3 bases and J by 1 base, with 5 bases between them. Germline CDR1 and CDR2: SGHRS and YFSETQ.

This clone was observed once. The chain has TRBV6-5 and TRBJ2-2; TRBD1 might be the D (6 bases). The CDR3 is made up of 11 amino acids. The germline CDR1 and CDR2 sequences are MNHEY and SVGAGI. Trimming shortened V by 8 bases and J by 9 bases, and 10 bases separated the two germline ends. The CDR3 sequence: CASEDSRELFF. Written as DNA, the CDR3 is TGTGCCAGCGAGGACAGTAGGGAGCTGTTTTTT.

The rearrangement links TRBV2 to TRBJ1-5; D not certain. The V gene's germline CDR1 is SNHLY and CDR2 FYNNEI. The ends were cut back, 0 bases at V and 4 bases at J, with 7 bases in the middle. The CDR3 covers 14 residues. The CDR3, as DNA: TGTGCCAGCAGTGAAGCATCTGTAAATCAGCCCCAGCATTTT. Amino acids: CASSEASVNQPQHF.

J is TRBJ2-5 and V is TRBV7-6, with D tentatively TRBD1 (6 bases). The length of the CDR3 is 14 residues. Germline CDR1 reads SGHVS; CDR2 reads FNYEAQ. V was cut by 6 bases and J by 0 bases, with 11 bases left in between. CDR3 residues: CASRPGTNQETQYF. The CDR3, as DNA: TGTGCCAGCAGGCCCGGGACAAACCAAGAGACCCAGTACTTC.

The V call is TRBV27, the J call TRBJ2-7; D gene uncertain. From germline, CDR1 is MNHEY and CDR2 SMNVEV (reference sequence). The CDR3 covers 14 residues. Trimming took 5 bases from V and 2 from J, leaving 13 bases between them. DNA of the CDR3: TGTGCCAGCAGTGTAACTATTGGAACCTACGAGCAGTACTTC. Translation: CASSVTIGTYEQYF.

The chain is built from TRBV4-3 and TRBJ2-2; 8 bases are a match to TRBD1. In germline, CDR1 is LGHNA, CDR2 YSLEER. This CDR3 region has 16 residues. The trim removed 1 base at V and 0 bases at J, leaving 1 base unmatched. The CDR3: CASSQGQGSNTGELFF. CDR3 DNA sequence: TGCGCCAGCAGCCAAGGACAGGGGTCGAACACCGGGGAGCTGTTTTTT.

As concerns this clone: Distinct nucleotide sequences in the sample also encode this CDR3. The gene calls are TRBV7-2 and TRBJ2-3; 10 bases align to TRBD2. This CDR3 is built from 14 residues. The V gene end was trimmed by 5 bases and the J gene end by 4 bases; junction bases not matched to a gene: 3. Germline V gives CDR1 SGHTA, CDR2 FQGNSA. The CDR3 loop is CASSLGLAADTQYF. The DNA for the CDR3 is TGTGCCAGCAGCCTCGGACTAGCGGCAGATACGCAGTATTTT. The whole variable domain, filled in from reference TRBV7-2 and TRBJ2-3, reads GAGVSQSPSNKVTEKGKDVELRCDPISGHTALYWYRQSLGQGLEFLIYFQGNSAPDKSGLPSDRFSAERTGGSVSTLTIQRTQQEDSAVYLCASSLGLAADTQYFGPGTRLTVL.

The rearrangement joins TRBV2 to TRBJ2-7, with D maybe TRBD2 (5 bases). The CDR3 extends over 14 amino acids. Germline lookup yields CDR1 SNHLY and CDR2 FYNNEI. Trimming cost V 4 bases and J 0 bases, with 10 bases left between them. For the CDR3, the DNA is TGTGCCAGCAGTGTCAGCGGTAGCTCCTACGAGCAGTACTTC. It translates to CASSVSGSSYEQYF.

The rearrangement joins TRBV5-4 to TRBJ2-3; TRBD2 aligns across 7 bases. Trimming removed 2 bases from V and 1 base from J; junction bases left unmatched: 1. Germline V gene sequence: CDR1 SGHNT, CDR2 YYREEE (reference sequence). The CDR3 is made up of 14 amino acids. CDR3 loop: CASSFREGTDTQYF. CDR3 DNA: TGTGCCAGCAGCTTCCGGGAGGGCACAGATACGCAGTATTTT.

The rearrangement links TRBV19 to TRBJ1-2; weak D call: TRBD1 (6 bases). The CDR3 is 13 amino acids. Germline values: CDR1 LNHDA, CDR2 SQIVND (reference sequence). V lost 10 bases, J lost 3 bases, and 15 bases lay in between. The DNA for the CDR3 is TGTGCCACCCTGGACAGAAATTACTATGGCTACACCTTC. Translated, it gives CATLDRNYYGYTF.

This clone was seen a few times. The genes are TRBV19 and TRBJ1-6, with no clear D. This CDR3 comprises 18 residues. Germline CDR1 is LNHDA and CDR2 is SQIVND (reference sequence). Trimming took 1 base from V and 9 from J, leaving 22 bases between them. CDR3 in amino acids: CASSIVHQMRAQGSPLHF. CDR3 sequence (DNA): TGTGCCAGTAGTATAGTACATCAAATGCGGGCGCAAGGTTCACCCCTCCACTTT. The full variable domain, completed using reference TRBV19 and TRBJ1-6, is DGGITQSPKYLFRKEGQNVTLSCEQNLNHDAMYWYRQDPGQGLRLIYYSQIVNDFQKGDIAEGYSVSREKKESFPLTVTSAQKNPTAFYLCASSIVHQMRAQGSPLHFGNGTRLTVT.

This clone was observed once. The chain combines TRBV2 with TRBJ1-1, with 7 positions matching TRBD1. The CDR3 runs 15 residues. The germline V gene has CDR1 SNHLY and CDR2 FYNNEI. After removal of 6 bases from V and 2 bases from J, the junction contained 9 bases not matched to a gene. The DNA for the CDR3 is TGTGCCAGCAGCGCCCGACAGGGCTTAAACACTGAAGCTTTCTTT. Amino acids: CASSARQGLNTEAFF.

This clone appeared a single time. The genes are TRBV27 and TRBJ2-7; no clear D. V was cut by 5 bases and J by 4 bases, with 12 bases left in between. CDR3 size: 13 residues. Germline-derived CDR1 and CDR2 are MNHEY and SMNVEV (reference sequence). CDR3 loop: CASSEPPRYEQYF. The DNA for the CDR3 is TGTGCCAGCAGTGAACCTCCGAGGTACGAGCAGTACTTC.

The J gene is TRBJ2-7, the V gene TRBV5-1; 8 nucleotides match TRBD2. CDR3 size: 16 residues. The germline V gene encodes CDR1 SGHRS and CDR2 YFSETQ. V gave up 3 bases and J gave up 5 bases; unmatched junction bases: 13. CDR3 protein: CASSSISGIRRDEQYF. The CDR3 coding sequence is TGCGCCAGCAGCTCGATTAGCGGGATCCGGCGGGACGAGCAGTACTTC.

The chain joins TRBV15 to TRBJ2-3; 9 nucleotides match TRBD2. The junction had 10 bases not matched to a gene; V was cut back by 0 bases and J by 6 bases. CDR3 length: 17 residues. CDR1 and CDR2 from the germline V gene are LNHNV and YYDKDF (reference sequence). The chain's CDR3 is CATSRDLGSGGGDTQYF. The CDR3 bases are TGTGCCACCAGCAGAGATTTAGGTAGCGGGGGCGGGGATACGCAGTATTTT.

CDR3 in amino acids: CASSLVRQASELFF. The CDR3 region has the DNA TGTGCCAGCAGCTTAGTGCGACAGGCATCGGAACTGTTTTTT. The J gene is TRBJ1-4, the V gene TRBV7-2, with D perhaps TRBD1 (6 bases). Germline V gene data show CDR1 as SGHTA and CDR2 as FQGNSA. The V and J ends lost 1 base and 12 bases respectively, with 15 bases between them. The CDR3 loop spans 14 amino acids.

The chain combines TRBV5-1 with TRBJ2-5, with TRBD1 as a possible D gene (6 bases). V was cut by 2 bases and J by 3 bases, with 11 bases left in between. CDR3 size: 14 residues. The germline V gene encodes CDR1 SGHRS and CDR2 YFSETQ. The CDR3 is CASSFTGPEETQYF. The CDR3 DNA reads TGCGCCAGCAGCTTCACAGGGCCCGAAGAGACCCAGTACTTC.

The J gene is TRBJ1-6, the V gene TRBV9, with TRBD1 matching over 8 bases. CDR1 SGDLS and CDR2 YYNGEE come from the germline V gene. This CDR3 is 15 amino acids long. Unmatched junction bases numbered 6, after V lost 3 bases and J lost 7 bases. The CDR3 DNA follows: TGTGCCAGCAGCGCCACAGGGGGTGGGAATTCACCCCTCCACTTT. Protein sequence: CASSATGGGNSPLHF.

V usage is TRBV11-3 and J usage is TRBJ1-1; the match to TRBD1 covers 9 bases. After removal of 5 bases from V and 5 bases from J, the junction contained 6 bases not matched to a gene. This CDR3 region has 14 residues. CDR1 is SGHNT and CDR2 is YENEEA in the germline V gene. CDR3 in amino acids: CASSATGGGTEAFF. Written as DNA, the CDR3 is TGTGCCAGCAGCGCGACAGGGGGAGGAACTGAAGCTTTCTTT.

The CDR3 region is CASSLDKNEAFF. The CDR3 DNA is TGTGCCAGCAGCTTAGACAAGAATGAAGCTTTCTTT. V usage is TRBV7-9 and J usage is TRBJ1-1; no clear D. The CDR3 length is 12 residues. V lost 1 base and J 7 bases, leaving 7 bases between the germline ends. Germline V gene data show CDR1 as SEHNR and CDR2 as FQNEAQ (reference sequence). Complete variable domain (other parts from reference TRBV7-9 and TRBJ1-1): DTGVSQNPRHKITKRGQNVTFRCDPISEHNRLYWYRQTLGQGPEFLTYFQNEAQLEKSRLLSDRFSAERPKGSFSTLEIQRTEQGDSAMYLCASSLDKNEAFFGQGTRLTVV.

This clone was recorded only once. The chain has TRBV28 and TRBJ2-2, with D possibly TRBD2 on 5 matching bases. The CDR3 consists of 18 residues. CDR1 is MDHEN and CDR2 is SYDVKM in the germline V gene. Trimming removed 5 bases from V and 3 bases from J, with 22 bases in between. Here the CDR3 reads CASSDCNLGGVDTGELFF. CDR3 in DNA: TGTGCCAGCAGTGACTGCAATCTAGGAGGCGTCGACACCGGGGAGCTGTTTTTT.

The chain links TRBV5-6 to TRBJ2-7, with TRBD2 matching over 10 bases. Losses at the gene ends were 1 base for V and 4 bases for J; bases not matched to a gene: 8. The germline V gene has CDR1 SGHDT and CDR2 YYEEEE. The CDR3 length is 16 residues. CDR3 loop: CASSLLSRTSGYEQYF. CDR3 DNA: TGTGCCAGCAGCTTGTTGAGTAGGACTAGCGGATACGAGCAGTACTTC.